This TCR beta chain was captured by sequencing in a study of regulatory T cells in long-lasting Graves disease. On the study more broadly: Antithyroid drug intake by newly diagnosed Graves' patients had lasted under 3 months.

The V gene's germline CDR1 is LGHNA and CDR2 YNFKEQ. The CDR3 loop spans 16 amino acids. With 0 bases removed from V and 7 bases from J, the gap between germline ends came to 16 bases. This clonotype was found a few times. Its antigen remains unknown. Time point in this sample: newly diagnosed GD, antithyroid drugs for less than 3 months. Extracted PBMC RNA gave rise to the TCR library. A peripheral blood sample, around 8.5 milliliters in volume, was drawn into EDTA tubes. Study findings and constraints: Those with persistent disease had in common more public clonotypes (around 2,500) than new patients (approximately 920).

Arm-PCR with iRepertoire HTBI primers amplified the CDR3 regions for these TCR beta libraries. A single record per CDR3 protein comes from TCRdb applying MiXCR to the multiplex PCR reads. This repertoire shows approximately 230,000 distinct CDR3 sequences, roughly 18% found once; its top ten account for around 20%. This chain joins TRBV4-2 and TRBJ2-1, with D possibly called TRBD1 or TRBD2 (5 bases each). The receptor's source is a female donor with Graves disease. Material: peripheral blood mononuclear cells (PBMCs), obtained at new diagnosis, from a patient treated with antithyroid drugs. CDR3 region: CASSQDLGLEGNEQFF. CDR3 nucleotide sequence: TGTGCCAGCAGCCAAGATTTAGGGCTCGAGGGGAATGAGCAGTTCTTC.